Listed below are T cell receptor beta chains from one sample, sequenced in a study of T-cell reconstitution after alpha-beta-depleted transplantation in children. MiXCR, applied by TCRdb to the PCR reads, yields one record per CDR3 protein. The profile covers roughly 89,000 distinct CDR3 sequences, with 12% appearing a single time and approximately 15% taken by the ten largest. The material was PBMCs from the stem cell graft donor, obtained from the stem cell graft. The source of these receptors is a human donor who donated a stem cell graft to a child with inherited bone marrow failure. The CDR3 runs from the conserved cysteine through the conserved F or W. D genes are given only for firm matches. Only some rows state a clone size, as once, few, many or a class for expanded clones.

size,J,D,V,DNA,CDR3
many,TRBJ2-1,TRBD1,TRBV18,TGTGCCAGCTCAAGCGGACAGGGGAATCTCGGGCAGTTCTTC,CASSSGQGNLGQFF
-,TRBJ2-3,TRBD2,TRBV7-8,TGTGCCAGCAGCTTCCCTAGCGGGAGGATCACAGATACGCAGTATTTT,CASSFPSGRITDTQYF
many,TRBJ2-3,-,TRBV4-2,TGTGCCAGCAGCCAAGATCTCGGTAGCGTAAGCACAGATACGCAGTATTTT,CASSQDLGSVSTDTQYF
many,TRBJ2-7,-,TRBV4-3,TGCGCCAGCAGCCAAGAGGGCAGGGCACCCTACGAGCAGTACTTC,CASSQEGRAPYEQYF
-,TRBJ2-3,-,TRBV4-3,TGCGCCAGCAGCCAAGGACAGCCAGATACGCAGTATTTT,CASSQGQPDTQYF
many,TRBJ1-2,-,TRBV6-1,TGTGCCAGCAGTGAGGTGACAGGAGCTAACTATGGCTACACCTTC,CASSEVTGANYGYTF
-,TRBJ2-1,TRBD2,TRBV20-1,TGCAGTGCTAGAGATAGGCCTAGCGGGTGGTACAATGAGCAGTTCTTC,CSARDRPSGWYNEQFF
many,TRBJ1-2,TRBD1,TRBV5-6,TGTGCCAGCAGCACCCCAGGGGGCAGTGGCTACACCTTC,CASSTPGGSGYTF
-,TRBJ2-2,-,TRBV12-2,TGTGCAAGTCGCTTCCGGGACAGGTGGACCGGGGAGCTGTTTTTT,CASRFRDRWTGELFF
many,TRBJ1-1,-,TRBV5-6,TGTGCCAGCAGCTTGAGGGGGGGACAAGCTTTCTTT,CASSLRGGQAFF
-,TRBJ2-2,-,TRBV14,TGTGCCAGCAGCCAAGAGGCCACCGGGGAGCTGTTTTTT,CASSQEATGELFF
many,TRBJ2-3,TRBD1,TRBV5-1,TGCGCCAGCAGCTCGGACAGGGGAAACGTTAATACAGATACGCAGTATTTT,CASSSDRGNVNTDTQYF
many,TRBJ2-7,TRBD2,TRBV4-3,TGCGCCAGCAGCCATGGCGGGGGTGGCGAGCAGTACTTC,CASSHGGGGEQYF
many,TRBJ2-1,TRBD2,TRBV5-1,TGCGCCAGCAGCCTCCCCGCGGGAGGAGGCGATGAGCAGTTCTTC,CASSLPAGGGDEQFF
many,TRBJ2-7,-,TRBV7-2,TGTGCCAGCAGCTTGGGCCCACGGAGGAACTCCTACGAGCAGTACTTC,CASSLGPRRNSYEQYF
many,TRBJ1-1,-,TRBV20-1,TGCAGTGCTGGGGATGGAGTTTACACTGAAGCTTTCTTT,CSAGDGVYTEAFF
many,TRBJ2-3,-,TRBV7-2,TGTGCCAGCAGACTAAGGGGGTCCAACACAGATACGCAGTATTTT,CASRLRGSNTDTQYF
few,TRBJ1-4,-,TRBV4-2,TGTGCCAGCAGCCAAAGAATCTCTGGGGCCACAACTAATGAAAAACTGTTTTTT,CASSQRISGATTNEKLFF
many,TRBJ1-5,-,TRBV6-1,TGTGCCAGCAGTGCCGGGGGGGGGGCCAATCAGCCCCAGCATTTT,CASSAGGGANQPQHF
many,TRBJ2-1,TRBD2,TRBV5-1,TGCGCCAGCAGCTTGGCCCCCCTAGCGGGGGGCCCCGAGCAGTTCTTC,CASSLAPLAGGPEQFF
few,TRBJ2-5,-,TRBV20-1,TGCAGTGCTAGGGCAGGTTCGACCCAGTACTTC,CSARAGSTQYF
many,TRBJ2-1,-,TRBV4-3,TGCGCCAGCAGCCAAGAACTTCCGAACTCCTACAATGAGCAGTTCTTC,CASSQELPNSYNEQFF
many,TRBJ2-7,TRBD1,TRBV12-3/TRBV12-4,TGTGCCAGCAGTTTTGGGACAGGGACCTACGAGCAGTACTTC,CASSFGTGTYEQYF
many,TRBJ2-2,-,TRBV20-1,TGCAGTGCTAGAGATGGGATCCTAAACACCGGGGAGCTGTTTTTT,CSARDGILNTGELFF
-,TRBJ2-7,-,TRBV7-2,TGTGCCAGCAGCTTTAGAGGGGTCGTGCAGTACTTC,CASSFRGVVQYF
many,TRBJ1-1,TRBD1,TRBV7-9,TGTGCCAGCAGCAACCCACAGGGGGCCTTCACTGAAGCTTTCTTT,CASSNPQGAFTEAFF
many,TRBJ2-3,-,TRBV9,TGTGCCAGCAGCGTAGCAGGATCAGATACGCAGTATTTT,CASSVAGSDTQYF
-,TRBJ2-1,TRBD2,TRBV3-1,TGTGCCAGCAGTCAACCGGGACTAGCGGATCGGAGCTCCTACAATGAGCAGTTCTTC,CASSQPGLADRSSYNEQFF
many,TRBJ2-3,TRBD1,TRBV27,TGTGCCAGCAGCCCAGGGGCCGGGACAGGGAGCCCAGATACGCAGTATTTT,CASSPGAGTGSPDTQYF
many,TRBJ1-5,-,TRBV4-1,TGCGCCAGCAGCCAAGAGTCACTTGGGGGGGGCGGCCAGCCCCAGCATTTT,CASSQESLGGGGQPQHF
few,TRBJ1-5,TRBD1,TRBV28,TGTGCCAGCAGTTCAGGACAGGGAGCGGGTCAGCCCCAGCATTTT,CASSSGQGAGQPQHF
-,TRBJ2-1,TRBD2,TRBV20-1,TGCAGTGCTTGGACCGGAGGGGCGGGAGGGTCTTACAATGAGCAGTTCTTC,CSAWTGGAGGSYNEQFF
many,TRBJ1-1,-,TRBV13,TGTGCCAGCAGCTTAGGGTCAGGGAGGGGAACTTTCTTT,CASSLGSGRGTFF
many,TRBJ2-2,-,TRBV28,TGTGCCAGCAGGGGCGGAGGGACCGGGGAGCTGTTTTTT,CASRGGGTGELFF
many,TRBJ2-1,-,TRBV19,TGTGCCAGTAGTATAGCCCGGGGGACACATAGGGTCGATGAGCAGTTCTTC,CASSIARGTHRVDEQFF
many,TRBJ2-7,TRBD2,TRBV4-2,TGTGCCAGCAGCCAATCAAGACTAGCCGAGCATCAGTACTTC,CASSQSRLAEHQYF
many,TRBJ1-2,-,TRBV4-3,TGCGCCAGCAGCCAAGCAGGCGTCTATGGCTACACCTTC,CASSQAGVYGYTF
many,TRBJ2-5,-,TRBV5-6,TGTGCCAGCAGCACGGGGGATTCGCAAGAGACCCAGTACTTC,CASSTGDSQETQYF
many,TRBJ2-7,TRBD2,TRBV7-8,TGTGCCAGCAGCTTAGCCCTAGCGGGAACCTACGAGCAGTACTTC,CASSLALAGTYEQYF
many,TRBJ1-5,TRBD1,TRBV7-2,TGTGCCAGCAGCTTAGAGACAGGGGGTGGGAATCAGCCCCAGCATTTT,CASSLETGGGNQPQHF
many,TRBJ2-1,-,TRBV7-2,TGTGCCAGCAGCCCTAGACTAGAAGAAGCTGGGCAGTTCTTC,CASSPRLEEAGQFF
many,TRBJ1-4,-,TRBV20-1,TGCAGTGCTATACCCGGGTATCTACCCGGAGCAACTAATGAAAAACTGTTTTTT,CSAIPGYLPGATNEKLFF
many,TRBJ2-1,TRBD2,TRBV24-1,TGTGCCACCAGTGACCTCTCTATAGCGGGGGGGCAGCAGTTCTTC,CATSDLSIAGGQQFF
many,TRBJ1-5,TRBD1,TRBV29-1,TGCAGCGTCGAGGGACAGACGGGTCAGCCCCAGCATTTT,CSVEGQTGQPQHF
many,TRBJ1-4,-,TRBV5-1,TGCGCCAGCAGCTTGGTAGCGTCTGCAACTAATGAAAAACTGTTTTTT,CASSLVASATNEKLFF
-,TRBJ2-7,-,TRBV10-3,TGTGCCACCGTAGGGCACTTCGGAGAGGGGCAGTACTTC,CATVGHFGEGQYF
many,TRBJ2-3,-,TRBV5-6,TGTGCCAGCAGCCCCGGTACAGGGAGTGCCACAGATACGCAGTATTTT,CASSPGTGSATDTQYF
-,TRBJ1-1,-,TRBV5-1,TGCGCCAGCAGCTTACAAACACAGGGACTGGCTGAAGCTTTCTTT,CASSLQTQGLAEAFF
many,TRBJ1-1,-,TRBV4-2,TGTGCCAGCAGCGCCGATTTGAAGAACACTGAAGCTTTCTTT,CASSADLKNTEAFF
-,TRBJ1-1,TRBD1,TRBV5-6,TGTGCCAGCAGCACAGACTGGACAGGGCTGAACACTGAAGCTTTCTTT,CASSTDWTGLNTEAFF
-,TRBJ1-5,TRBD1,TRBV20-1,TGCAGTGCTAGAGACGGACAGGGCGATCAGCCCCAGCATTTT,CSARDGQGDQPQHF
many,TRBJ1-6,-,TRBV5-5,TGTGCCAGCAGCCCTAGACTGTATAATTCACCCCTCCACTTT,CASSPRLYNSPLHF
-,TRBJ1-5,-,TRBV19,TGTGCCAGTAGTTCACCTCCGTGGCCCCAGCATTTT,CASSSPPWPQHF
many,TRBJ2-1,TRBD2,TRBV28,TGTGCCAGCAGCGCCTCGGGACTAGCGGTTTACAATGAGCAGTTCTTC,CASSASGLAVYNEQFF
many,TRBJ1-6,-,TRBV6-5,TGTGCCAGCAGTTACCGGGGGGAGGGAACCTCACCCCTCCACTTT,CASSYRGEGTSPLHF
many,TRBJ2-1,TRBD2,TRBV11-2,TGTGCCAGCAGCCCTAGCGGGGGGTTTTTCGATGAGCAGTTCTTC,CASSPSGGFFDEQFF
many,TRBJ1-2,-,TRBV4-2,TGTGCCAGCAGCCTCAGGGGTAACTATGGCTACACCTTC,CASSLRGNYGYTF
many,TRBJ2-7,TRBD2,TRBV6-5,TGTGCCAGCAGTTACCGCGGACTAGCGCAGCAGTACTTC,CASSYRGLAQQYF
many,TRBJ1-2,-,TRBV12-3/TRBV12-4,TGTGCCACCCTCGGGGACTATGGCTACACCTTC,CATLGDYGYTF
few,TRBJ2-5,-,TRBV4-2,TGTGCCAGCAGCCCAGGAGGAGGGATGGAGGAGACCCAGTACTTC,CASSPGGGMEETQYF